A single sample gave rise to the 9 T cell receptor beta chains below, sequenced in a study of T-cell reconstitution after alpha-beta-depleted transplantation in children. The library targeted TCRbeta and was prepared with unique molecular identifiers. TCRdb re-called the PCR reads with MiXCR, one entry per CDR3 protein. The sample has 250,000 to 400,000 distinct CDR3 sequences, around 25% seen once; the top ten hold approximately 10%. The sequencing used PBMCs, mostly from graft donor cells, collected 180 days after TCRalphabeta/CD19-depleted stem cell transplant. These receptors all come from a male patient younger than 18 who had a stem cell transplant for acute lymphoblastic leukemia, so the T cells may come from the graft donor.

This clonotype was detected only a few times. The chain joins TRBV20-1 to TRBJ1-3; 8 bases agree with TRBD1. Germline values: CDR1 DFQATT, CDR2 SNEGSKA (reference sequence). The CDR3 length is 16 residues. J was trimmed by 1 base and V by 4 bases; bases with no gene match: 9. The CDR3 sequence is CSATDRGLASGNTIYF. The CDR3 region has the DNA TGCAGTGCTACCGACAGGGGCCTCGCATCTGGAAACACCATATATTTT.

This clonotype was picked up a small number of times. J is TRBJ1-1 and V is TRBV6-1; a weak D match, TRBD1 (6 bases). Germline CDR1 and CDR2: MNHNS and SASEGT. The CDR3 sequence is 15 residues long. V was trimmed by 5 bases and J by 4 bases, leaving 17 bases between them. The CDR3 protein is CASSKEDRIGTEAFF. The DNA of the CDR3 is TGTGCCAGCAGTAAAGAAGACAGGATCGGCACTGAAGCTTTCTTT.

This clonotype was picked up a small number of times. The chain recombines TRBV7-9 with TRBJ2-1, with unresolved D. This CDR3 contains 11 residues. The germline V and J ends were trimmed by 5 bases and 4 bases, with 3 bases remaining between them. The germline gives CDR1 SEHNR, CDR2 FQNEAQ (reference sequence). Here the CDR3 DNA reads TGTGCCAGCAGCAAATACAATGAGCAGTTCTTC. Its protein is CASSKYNEQFF. Using reference TRBV7-9 and TRBJ2-1 for the parts outside the CDR3, the full variable domain is DTGVSQNPRHKITKRGQNVTFRCDPISEHNRLYWYRQTLGQGPEFLTYFQNEAQLEKSRLLSDRFSAERPKGSFSTLEIQRTEQGDSAMYLCASSKYNEQFFGPGTRLTVL.

The V and J genes are TRBV6-1 and TRBJ2-7, with 9 bases identical to TRBD2. Germline V CDR1 and CDR2: MNHNS, SASEGT. This CDR3 is 15 amino acids long. V lost 5 bases to trimming and J lost 1 base; unmatched junction nucleotides: 6. In DNA form, the CDR3 reads TGTGCCAGCAGTATGGGACTAGCCGAATCCTACGAGCAGTACTTC. It codes for CASSMGLAESYEQYF.

This clonotype was seen a handful of times. The chain combines TRBV7-9 with TRBJ1-3; 7 nucleotides match TRBD1. The CDR3 consists of 15 residues. With V trimmed by 5 bases and J by 2 bases, 6 bases remained unmatched. The germline CDR1 and CDR2 sequences are SEHNR and FQNEAQ (reference sequence). This CDR3 reads CASSPPGGTGNTIYF. CDR3 nucleotide sequence: TGTGCCAGCAGCCCTCCAGGGGGAACTGGAAACACCATATATTTT.

The V gene is TRBV9, the J gene TRBJ1-1; D is uncertain. Germline V gene sequence: CDR1 SGDLS, CDR2 YYNGEE. The V end was cut by 4 bases, the J end by 5 bases, with 15 bases between. The CDR3 is made up of 14 amino acids. The CDR3 coding sequence is TGTGCCAGCAGCCCCCGTCTGGGTTGGACTGAAGCTTTCTTT. It encodes CASSPRLGWTEAFF.

The chain carries TRBV7-9 and TRBJ1-1; D gene ambiguous. In germline, CDR1 is SEHNR, CDR2 FQNEAQ (reference sequence). Trimming shortened V by 2 bases and J by 5 bases, and 9 bases separated the two germline ends. CDR3 size: 13 residues. The CDR3 bases are TGTGCCAGCAGCTTATTCAGCATAACTGAAGCTTTCTTT. Protein: CASSLFSITEAFF.

This clonotype was counted a few times. The CDR3 loop is CASSLDRERYTGELFF. The CDR3 nucleotides are TGTGCCAGCAGCTTAGATCGGGAGAGATACACCGGGGAGCTGTTTTTT. This chain uses TRBV11-2 with TRBJ2-2; a possible D gene is TRBD2 (6 bases). CDR3 size: 16 residues. CDR1 and CDR2 (germline): SGHAT, FQNNGV. Trimming pared 0 bases from V and 3 bases from J, leaving 11 bases between.

The table lists this clonotype with a few counts. The V gene is TRBV5-5, the J gene TRBJ2-6, with TRBD1 matching over 9 bases. J gave up 12 bases and V 7 bases, and 11 bases lay outside the gene matches. This CDR3 contains 14 residues. Per germline, CDR1 SGHKS and CDR2 YYEKEE (reference sequence). CDR3 nucleotide sequence: TGTGCCAGCTTTCCGGGACAGGGAGTTCCCGTCCTGACTTTC. It specifies CASFPGQGVPVLTF. The full variable domain, with the rest looked up from reference TRBV5-5 and TRBJ2-6, is DAGVTQSPTHLIKTRGQQVTLRCSPISGHKSVSWYQQVLGQGPQFIFQYYEKEERGRGNFPDRFSARQFPNYSSELNVNALLLGDSALYLCASFPGQGVPVLTFGAGSRLTVL.